These 19 T cell receptor beta chains were sequenced from one sample in a study of siplizumab effects on memory and regulatory T cells. Sequencing used immunoSEQ multiplex PCR; TCRdb keeps in-frame clones, though not all of them. The sample comprises 70,000 to 100,000 clones, roughly 93% of which are singletons, and roughly 7.1% rests with the top ten. Sequenced input: CD8+ T cells sorted from blood. Receptors originate from a human donor in good health.

This clone was seen only once. The chain employs TRBV27 and TRBJ1-1; 9 positions match TRBD1. Germline values: CDR1 MNHEY, CDR2 SMNVEV (reference sequence). Trimming took 3 bases from V and 4 from J; bases not matched to a gene: 3. This CDR3 is 14 amino acids long. CDR3 residues: CASSFGTGFTEAFF. CDR3 DNA sequence: TGTGCCAGCAGTTTCGGGACAGGGTTCACTGAAGCTTTCTTT.

The chain carries TRBV4-1 and TRBJ1-1, with TRBD1 matching 7 bases. Germline CDR1 MGHRA, CDR2 YSYEKL. The ends lost 8 bases at V and 0 bases at J; junction bases unmatched: 12. The CDR3 spans 16 residues. CDR3 loop: CASQKTRDSLNTEAFF. The CDR3 coding sequence is TGCGCCAGCCAAAAAACCCGGGACAGTTTGAACACTGAAGCTTTCTTT.

In this sample, this clone turned up a few times. The chain recombines TRBV27 with TRBJ1-5, with D tentatively TRBD1 (6 bases). CDR1 MNHEY and CDR2 SMNVEV come from the germline V gene (reference sequence). The V and J ends lost 6 bases and 3 bases respectively, with 9 bases between them. The CDR3 has 13 residues. This CDR3 is CASSTGINQPQHF. Here the CDR3 DNA reads TGTGCCAGCAGCACAGGGATCAATCAGCCCCAGCATTTT.

This chain links TRBV5-4 with TRBJ1-2; perhaps TRBD1 as D (5 bases). This CDR3 comprises 13 residues. CDR1 SGHNT and CDR2 YYREEE come from the germline V gene (reference sequence). The germline V and J ends were trimmed by 3 bases and 4 bases, with 10 bases remaining between them. The chain's CDR3 is CASSSQGAYGYTF. As DNA, the CDR3 is TGTGCCAGCAGCTCCCAGGGAGCCTATGGCTACACCTTC.

The gene calls are TRBV29-1 and TRBJ2-1; weak D call: TRBD2 (5 bases). Germline-derived CDR1 and CDR2 are SQVTM and ANQGSEA. Trimming pared 8 bases from V and 6 bases from J, leaving 14 bases between. The CDR3 runs to 12 residues. The CDR3 reads CSSEGGPNEQFF. CDR3 bases: TGCAGCTCTGAGGGCGGACCCAATGAGCAGTTCTTC.

The chain has TRBV9 and TRBJ2-1; D is ambiguous. CDR1 SGDLS and CDR2 YYNGEE come from the germline V gene. This CDR3 is 11 amino acids long. Deletions cut 0 bases from V and 8 bases from J, with 3 bases between. CDR3 region: CASSVADEQFF. For the CDR3, the DNA is TGTGCCAGCAGCGTAGCGGATGAGCAGTTCTTC.

To note about this clone: The identical CDR3 is also encoded by other nucleotide sequences in the sample. The V gene is TRBV27, the J gene TRBJ2-1; D possibly corresponds to TRBD1 (6 bases). This CDR3 is built from 14 residues. The germline V gene has CDR1 MNHEY and CDR2 SMNVEV (reference sequence). Trimming removed 2 bases at V and 7 bases at J, with 12 bases between. The CDR3 coding sequence is TGTGCCAGCAGTTTAGGGGGCGCGGGTAATGAGCAGTTCTTC. It is translated as CASSLGGAGNEQFF.

This chain connects TRBV6-5 to TRBJ2-1; D is possibly TRBD1 (5 bases). The CDR3 totals 11 residues. CDR1 MNHEY and CDR2 SVGAGI come from the germline V gene. Trimming removed 5 bases at V and 7 bases at J, with 6 bases between. CDR3 DNA sequence: TGTGCCAGCAGTCAGGGAAATGAGCAGTTCTTC. It translates to CASSQGNEQFF.

This clone has just one count. The chain combines TRBV9 with TRBJ2-3; D is uncertain. V dropped 0 bases and J dropped 4 bases, with 9 bases sitting between them. Germline assignment: CDR1 SGDLS and CDR2 YYNGEE. CDR3 length equals 14 residues. CDR3 DNA sequence: TGTGCCAGCAGCGTAGGGTCCCCCTCAGATACGCAGTATTTT. Translated, it gives CASSVGSPSDTQYF.

V is TRBV7-9 and J is TRBJ2-2, with 10 bases aligning to TRBD1. The length of the CDR3 is 17 residues. The junction had 9 bases not matched to a gene; V was cut back by 5 bases and J by 3 bases. In germline, CDR1 is SEHNR, CDR2 FQNEAQ (reference sequence). CDR3: CASSPFRDRGYTGELFF. DNA for the CDR3: TGTGCCAGCAGCCCCTTTAGGGACAGGGGTTACACCGGGGAGCTGTTTTTT.

The chain recombines TRBV7-6 with TRBJ2-7; D remains unclear. The germline V gene has CDR1 SGHVS and CDR2 FNYEAQ. Trimming shortened V by 1 base and J by 5 bases, and 12 bases separated the two germline ends. The CDR3 is 14 residues long. This CDR3 is CASSLEDSRDEQYF. The CDR3 region has the DNA TGTGCCAGCAGCTTAGAAGACTCCCGAGACGAGCAGTACTTC.

This chain connects TRBV4-1 to TRBJ1-5, with unresolved D. The CDR3 loop spans 13 amino acids. The germline CDR1 and CDR2 sequences are MGHRA and YSYEKL. Trimming removed 1 base at V and 6 bases at J, with 7 bases between. DNA of the CDR3: TGCGCCAGCAGCCAAGGTAGGAGTCAGCCCCAGCATTTT. Its translation: CASSQGRSQPQHF.

The sample holds one count of this clone. This chain connects TRBV28 to TRBJ2-1, with D uncertain. The CDR3 has 13 residues. The germline gives CDR1 MDHEN, CDR2 SYDVKM. With 5 bases removed from V and 10 bases from J, the gap between germline ends came to 15 bases. The CDR3 loop is CASSPTRPVEQFF. In DNA, the CDR3 is TGTGCCAGCAGTCCGACCCGACCGGTGGAGCAGTTCTTC.

The rearrangement links TRBV18 to TRBJ2-3; no firm D call. CDR1 KGHSH and CDR2 LQKENI come from the germline V gene. The germline V and J ends were trimmed by 5 bases and 0 bases, with 6 bases remaining between them. CDR3 length equals 13 residues. This chain's CDR3 is CASSADSTDTQYF. CDR3 bases: TGTGCCAGCTCAGCCGACAGCACAGATACGCAGTATTTT.

The gene calls are TRBV4-3 and TRBJ2-7; D uncertain. Trimming stripped 4 bases from V and 2 bases from J, with 15 bases between. The CDR3 totals 15 residues. Germline CDR1 and CDR2: LGHNA and YSLEER. The CDR3 loop reads CASSPNQVNPYEQYF. DNA of the CDR3: TGCGCCAGCAGCCCAAACCAGGTAAACCCCTACGAGCAGTACTTC.

V is TRBV27 and J is TRBJ1-2, with 7 bases fitting TRBD1. The CDR3 runs to 13 residues. Germline V gene lookup returns CDR1 MNHEY and CDR2 SMNVEV (reference sequence). V shed 5 bases and J 3 bases; nucleotides not matched to a gene: 3. CDR3: CASSTGEDYGYTF. The CDR3 DNA is TGTGCCAGCAGTACAGGGGAGGACTATGGCTACACCTTC.

The table lists this clone with a few counts. The V call is TRBV19, the J call TRBJ2-1; no firm D call. Germline-derived CDR1 and CDR2 are LNHDA and SQIVND (reference sequence). The V end lost 3 bases, the J end lost 7 bases, and 22 bases lay between the germline ends. This CDR3 region has 17 residues. The CDR3 DNA reads TGTGCCAGTAGTATTTTCCATGAGAGCGTACCCTTAAATGAGCAGTTCTTC. Residues: CASSIFHESVPLNEQFF.

This chain joins TRBV5-8 and TRBJ1-5; no clear D gene. Per the germline V gene, CDR1 is SGHTS and CDR2 is YDEGEE. The V and J ends lost 4 bases and 5 bases respectively, with 4 bases between them. The CDR3 loop spans 11 amino acids. The CDR3 DNA is TGTGCCAGCAGCATCGATCAGCCCCAGCATTTT. This translates into CASSIDQPQHF.

The rearrangement uses TRBV27 and TRBJ2-7; no reliable D call. In germline, CDR1 is MNHEY, CDR2 SMNVEV (reference sequence). This CDR3 is 14 amino acids long. Trimming removed 7 bases from V and 4 bases from J, with 17 bases in between. The CDR3 region has the DNA TGTGCCAGCAAACTTACGCCGCAAGGGTACGAGCAGTACTTC. Protein sequence: CASKLTPQGYEQYF.